These 22 T cell receptor beta chains originate from one sample sequenced in a study of PD-1 blockade in classical Hodgkin lymphoma. Assay: immunoSEQ multiplex PCR; the TCRdb copy retains only in-frame clones and omits some. The sample comprises about 46,000 clones, less than 85% of which are singletons, and about 20% rests with the top ten. Brentuximab vedotin exposure varied, and every patient relapsed after autologous stem cell transplantation. Here the sequenced sample was peripheral blood mononuclear cells (PBMCs), taken before the second cycle of nivolumab. The receptors were sampled from a human donor with classical Hodgkin lymphoma.

The rearrangement links TRBV5-6 to TRBJ2-2, with D uncertain. The germline V gene encodes CDR1 SGHDT and CDR2 YYEEEE. CDR3 length: 13 amino acids. The V gene lost 3 bases and the J gene lost 2 bases, with 5 bases spanning the gap. CDR3 sequence: CASSSLNTGELFF. CDR3 sequence (DNA): TGTGCCAGCAGCTCGCTTAACACCGGGGAGCTGTTTTTT.

The V gene is TRBV5-6, the J gene TRBJ2-3; perhaps TRBD2 as D (6 bases). Germline V gene data show CDR1 as SGHDT and CDR2 as YYEEEE. This CDR3 is built from 15 residues. V lost 4 bases, J lost 1 base, and 13 bases lay in between. The DNA for the CDR3 is TGTGCCAGCAGCCCCTATTCGGGGGGCACAGATACGCAGTATTTT. This gives the protein CASSPYSGGTDTQYF.

This chain uses TRBV5-4 with TRBJ1-2, with D maybe TRBD1 (6 bases). CDR1 and CDR2 (germline): SGHNT, YYREEE (reference sequence). Trimming took 6 bases from V and 10 from J, leaving 25 bases between them. This CDR3 spans 15 amino acids. CDR3 sequence (DNA): TGTGCCAGCACCTTACCAGGGGTTATAGATGGGTCCTACACCTTC. This codes for CASTLPGVIDGSYTF.

The genes are TRBV7-2 and TRBJ1-2, with D perhaps TRBD1 (6 bases). CDR3 length equals 14 residues. Germline CDR1 reads SGHTA; CDR2 reads FQGNSA. V dropped 1 base and J dropped 7 bases, with 13 bases sitting between them. The CDR3 is CASSLGGAYGGYTF. The DNA of the CDR3 is TGTGCCAGCAGCTTAGGGGGGGCCTACGGTGGCTACACCTTC.

This chain connects TRBV29-1 to TRBJ2-6; D gene uncertain. Germline V gives CDR1 SQVTM, CDR2 ANQGSEA. V shed 5 bases and J shed 0 bases, with 5 bases lying between them. The CDR3 spans 13 residues. The CDR3 reads CSVYSSGANVLTF. For the CDR3, the DNA is TGCAGCGTTTATTCCTCTGGGGCCAACGTCCTGACTTTC.

This clone is judged medium-sized. The V gene is TRBV30, the J gene TRBJ2-6; D unresolved. The V end lost 4 bases, the J end lost 2 bases, and 12 bases lay between the germline ends. This CDR3 has 15 residues. Germline CDR1 GTSNPN, CDR2 SVGIG (reference sequence). The CDR3 spells CAWIPQAAGANVLTF. The CDR3 DNA reads TGTGCCTGGATTCCTCAGGCGGCTGGGGCCAACGTCCTGACTTTC.

The chain joins TRBV10-3 to TRBJ1-1; no firm D call. Germline V lookup: CDR1 ENHRY, CDR2 SYGVKD. V lost 1 base to trimming and J lost 5 bases, with 14 bases between them. The length of the CDR3 is 15 residues. The DNA of the CDR3 is TGTGCCATCAGTGAGTTAACCCCATCGGGGACTGAAGCTTTCTTT. This sequence encodes CAISELTPSGTEAFF.

In this sample, this clone turned up many times. The rearrangement links TRBV4-2 to TRBJ1-1; the D is unclear. CDR1 and CDR2 from the germline V gene are LGHNA and YNFKEQ. V gave up 0 bases and J gave up 5 bases, with 16 bases separating them. CDR3 size: 16 residues. CDR3 in amino acids: CASSQENRVVGTEAFF. CDR3 sequence (DNA): TGTGCCAGCAGCCAAGAAAACAGAGTTGTAGGGACTGAAGCTTTCTTT.

This chain uses TRBV6-6 with TRBJ1-1; unclear D gene. CDR1 is MNHNY and CDR2 is SVGAGI in the germline V gene (reference sequence). The CDR3 sequence is 12 residues long. V was clipped by 2 bases and J by 5 bases, with 6 bases between them. The CDR3 spells CASSYMGTEAFF. Here the CDR3 DNA reads TGTGCCAGCAGTTACATGGGGACTGAAGCTTTCTTT.

The CDR3: CASSLQQSSYNSPLHF. CDR3 sequence (DNA): TGTGCCAGCAGCTTACAACAGAGCTCCTATAATTCACCCCTCCACTTT. The J gene is TRBJ1-6, the V gene TRBV7-2; D remains unclear. Trimming took off 2 bases at V and 0 bases at J, with 8 bases between the two ends. The germline CDR1 and CDR2 sequences are SGHTA and FQGNSA. This CDR3 comprises 16 residues.

In its sample, this clone was seen a few times. The chain is built from TRBV19 and TRBJ1-2; 7 bases map to TRBD1. The CDR3 totals 15 residues. J lost 7 bases, V lost 4 bases, and 12 bases had no gene match. Germline V gene data show CDR1 as LNHDA and CDR2 as SQIVND (reference sequence). The CDR3 is CASSTTGTAVVGYTF. CDR3 nucleotides: TGTGCCAGTAGTACCACCGGGACAGCCGTTGTTGGCTACACCTTC.

The chain combines TRBV5-4 with TRBJ2-7, with 9 bases that match TRBD1. Germline V gene sequence: CDR1 SGHNT, CDR2 YYREEE (reference sequence). The CDR3 runs to 14 residues. V gave up 5 bases and J gave up 4 bases; unmatched junction bases: 7. The DNA of the CDR3 is TGTGCCAGCAGGGAGACAGGGGGAAAGTACGAGCAGTACTTC. Translating it yields CASRETGGKYEQYF.

The V call is TRBV2, the J call TRBJ2-1; 11 nucleotides align to TRBD1. V gave up 5 bases and J gave up 8 bases; unmatched junction bases: 5. The germline CDR1 and CDR2 sequences are SNHLY and FYNNEI. CDR3 length equals 14 residues. Written as DNA, the CDR3 is TGTGCCAGCAGTCCGGGACAGGGGGGTCATGAGCAGTTCTTC. Translated: CASSPGQGGHEQFF. The whole variable domain, filled in from reference TRBV2 and TRBJ2-1, reads EPEVTQTPSHQVTQMGQEVILRCVPISNHLYFYWYRQILGQKVEFLVSFYNNEISEKSEIFDDQFSVERPDGSNFTLKIRSTKLEDSAMYFCASSPGQGGHEQFFGPGTRLTVL.

J is TRBJ2-1 and V is TRBV6-1, with 8 positions matching TRBD2. The trim removed 4 bases at V and 7 bases at J, leaving 21 bases unmatched. This CDR3 comprises 19 residues. Germline CDR1 is MNHNS and CDR2 is SASEGT. The CDR3 loop reads CASSAPLGTTSGPLNEQFF. The CDR3 DNA is TGTGCCAGCAGTGCTCCGCTCGGCACTACTAGCGGCCCCCTAAATGAGCAGTTCTTC.

The table lists this clone with a count of one. The chain has TRBV19 and TRBJ2-5; possibly TRBD2 for D (5 bases). CDR1 LNHDA and CDR2 SQIVND come from the germline V gene (reference sequence). V was trimmed by 2 bases and J by 4 bases, leaving 8 bases between them. This CDR3 is built from 13 residues. CDR3: CASSIRGRETQYF. The CDR3 nucleotides read TGTGCCAGTAGTATAAGAGGGAGAGAGACCCAGTACTTC.

V gene TRBV19 combines with J gene TRBJ1-2; 8 bases are shared with TRBD1. The CDR3 extends over 14 amino acids. In germline, CDR1 is LNHDA, CDR2 SQIVND (reference sequence). With V trimmed by 5 bases and J by 4 bases, 6 bases remained unmatched. This CDR3 reads CASSEGQVGYGYTF. CDR3 bases: TGTGCCAGTAGTGAGGGACAGGTGGGCTATGGCTACACCTTC. The whole variable domain, remainder taken from reference TRBV19 and TRBJ1-2, is DGGITQSPKYLFRKEGQNVTLSCEQNLNHDAMYWYRQDPGQGLRLIYYSQIVNDFQKGDIAEGYSVSREKKESFPLTVTSAQKNPTAFYLCASSEGQVGYGYTFGSGTRLTVV.

The J gene is TRBJ1-2, the V gene TRBV18, with D possibly being TRBD1 (5 bases). This CDR3 contains 14 residues. Trimming left V 3 bases short and J 3 bases short, with 11 bases between. Per the germline V gene, CDR1 is KGHSH and CDR2 is LQKENI. The CDR3 protein is CASSPPGGYYGYTF. Written as DNA, the CDR3 is TGTGCCAGCTCACCCCCCGGGGGTTACTATGGCTACACCTTC.

The chain has TRBV15 and TRBJ2-7; TRBD2 aligns across 11 bases. Trimming removed 3 bases from V and 3 bases from J; junction bases left unmatched: 4. This CDR3 has 15 residues. Germline V CDR1 and CDR2: LNHNV, YYDKDF (reference sequence). CDR3 in DNA: TGTGCCACCAGCAGTTTACTAGCGGGAGTCTACGAGCAGTACTTC. Its protein is CATSSLLAGVYEQYF.

The J gene is TRBJ2-7, the V gene TRBV7-2, with D possibly matching TRBD1 (6 bases). The V gene's germline CDR1 is SGHTA and CDR2 FQGNSA. There are 14 residues in the CDR3. Trimming took 3 bases from V and 7 from J, leaving 16 bases between them. CDR3 region: CASSFLGAPSEQYF. CDR3 bases: TGTGCCAGCAGCTTCCTGGGGGCCCCCAGTGAGCAGTACTTC.

This clone was detected only once. The chain carries TRBV7-2 and TRBJ1-2, with no clear D. Germline V gives CDR1 SGHTA, CDR2 FQGNSA. V lost 2 bases and J 0 bases, leaving 16 bases between the germline ends. This CDR3 has 17 residues. The CDR3 reads CASSLFPGIDSNYGYTF. In DNA, the CDR3 is TGTGCCAGCAGCTTATTCCCGGGCATAGACTCTAACTATGGCTACACCTTC. The whole variable domain, remainder taken from reference TRBV7-2 and TRBJ1-2, is GAGVSQSPSNKVTEKGKDVELRCDPISGHTALYWYRQSLGQGLEFLIYFQGNSAPDKSGLPSDRFSAERTGGSVSTLTIQRTQQEDSAVYLCASSLFPGIDSNYGYTFGSGTRLTVV.

This chain uses TRBV5-6 with TRBJ2-7, with D possibly TRBD2 on 6 matching bases. Germline V gene data show CDR1 as SGHDT and CDR2 as YYEEEE. V lost 2 bases, J lost 2 bases, and 11 bases lay in between. The CDR3 is 14 residues long. For the CDR3, the DNA is TGTGCCAGCAGCTTTGGTGCGGGGACCTACGAGCAGTACTTC. Amino acid sequence: CASSFGAGTYEQYF.

Here the CDR3 reads CASSLHGNTEAFF. DNA of the CDR3: TGTGCCAGCAGTTTACACGGGAACACTGAAGCTTTCTTT. V gene TRBV28 combines with J gene TRBJ1-1; D call uncertain. In germline, CDR1 is MDHEN, CDR2 SYDVKM. The length of the CDR3 is 13 residues. Trimming took 2 bases from V and 1 from J, leaving 5 bases between them.